The 30 T cell receptor beta chains in this list originate from one sample, sequenced in a study of CXCR3-negative and CXCR3-positive naive CD8 T cells. The authors prepared UMI-labeled TRB cDNA libraries by 5' RACE. TCRdb reanalyzed the 5' RACE reads, giving one entry per CDR3 protein sequence and no DNA. The sample shows approximately 58,000 distinct CDR3 sequences, and about 0.4% sits with its ten largest clones. The sample taken for sequencing was naive CXCR3- CD8+ T cells from blood. Subset of the sample: CD45RO-CCR7+CD27+CD95- naive CD8+ T cells lacking CXCR3 (TNR3-). The receptors stem from a human donor in good health. Some clones in this sample may be carry-over from other donors' samples.

The V gene is TRBV9, the J gene TRBJ2-3; no DNA is available, so the TRBD1 call from TCRdb remains unchecked. Germline V gene data show CDR1 as SGDLS and CDR2 as YYNGEE. The CDR3 extends over 14 amino acids. CDR3 in amino acids: CASSVSGGADTQYF. Filled out from reference TRBV9 and TRBJ2-3, the complete variable domain reads DSGVTQTPKHLITATGQRVTLRCSPRSGDLSVYWYQQSLDQGLQFLIQYYNGEERAKGNILERFSAQQFPDLHSELNLSSLELGDSALYFCASSVSGGADTQYFGPGTRLTVL.

The chain has TRBV2 and TRBJ2-7; TCRdb's assignment of TRBD2 cannot be checked, as there is no DNA. The length of the CDR3 is 15 residues. Germline V gives CDR1 SNHLY, CDR2 FYNNEI. This chain's CDR3 is CASRARPARTFEQYF.

The chain employs TRBV4-3 and TRBJ2-7; TCRdb indicates TRBD2, and absent DNA this call remains unverified. This CDR3 region has 13 residues. Germline V gene sequence: CDR1 LGHNA, CDR2 YSLEER. CDR3 residues: CASSQARGVEQYF.

This chain uses TRBV20-1 with TRBJ2-1; there is no DNA to check the TCRdb D call of TRBD2. The CDR3 has 14 amino acids. Germline CDR1 DFQATT, CDR2 SNEGSKA (reference sequence). The CDR3 reads CSASGLGPVNEQFF.

The genes are TRBV27 and TRBJ2-1; the D call from TCRdb, TRBD2, cannot be confirmed without DNA. CDR1 MNHEY and CDR2 SMNVEV come from the germline V gene (reference sequence). The CDR3 is made up of 16 amino acids. The CDR3: CASSSGLAGRYYEQFF.

The rearrangement joins TRBV5-1 to TRBJ2-5. Germline loops: CDR1 SGHRS, CDR2 YFSETQ. This CDR3 spans 16 amino acids. CDR3 in amino acids: CASSAHECGIQETQYF.

V is TRBV4-3 and J is TRBJ2-5; TCRdb indicates TRBD1, and absent DNA this call remains unverified. Germline-derived CDR1 and CDR2 are LGHNA and YSLEER. The CDR3 consists of 15 residues. CDR3 residues: CASSQGGGPKETQYF.

This chain connects TRBV12-5 to TRBJ1-1. In germline, CDR1 is LGHNT, CDR2 FRNRAP. The CDR3 contains 12 residues. The CDR3 sequence is CASGSTEIEAFF.

The chain joins TRBV28 to TRBJ2-7; the TCRdb D gene call, TRBD2, has no DNA to confirm it. From germline, CDR1 is MDHEN and CDR2 SYDVKM. This CDR3 has 16 amino acids. This CDR3 is CASSSRGEESSYEQYF. The whole variable domain, remainder taken from reference TRBV28 and TRBJ2-7, is DVKVTQSSRYLVKRTGEKVFLECVQDMDHENMFWYRQDPGLGLRLIYFSYDVKMKEKGDIPEGYSVSREKKERFSLILESASTNQTSMYLCASSSRGEESSYEQYFGPGTRLTVT.

This chain connects TRBV27 to TRBJ2-2; the TCRdb call, TRBD1, lacks DNA for checking. The CDR3 consists of 13 residues. Germline values: CDR1 MNHEY, CDR2 SMNVEV (reference sequence). The CDR3 is CASNDRGTGELFF.

This CDR3 reads CASRRPPDSLYQYF. V and J are TRBV5-8 and TRBJ2-7; the D call from TCRdb, TRBD1, cannot be confirmed without DNA. The CDR3 has 14 residues. CDR1 and CDR2 (germline): SGHTS, YDEGEE.

The chain couples TRBV21-1 to TRBJ2-7; no DNA is available, so the TRBD2 call from TCRdb remains unchecked. TRBV21-1 is an annotated pseudogene. The CDR3 covers 19 residues. The CDR3 loop is CASSKKGTSGGATSYEQYF.

The chain joins TRBV10-3 to TRBJ2-5. The CDR3 sequence is 12 residues long. CDR1 is ENHRY and CDR2 is SYGVKD in the germline V gene. The CDR3 spells CAIGRPKETQYF.

The genes are TRBV6-2 or TRBV6-3 and TRBJ2-7; TCRdb selects TRBD1, and the lack of DNA leaves this call unchecked. Looked up from germline, CDR1 is MNHEY and CDR2 is SVGEGT. The CDR3 contains 14 residues. The CDR3 sequence: CASSDPGRIYEQYF.

This sequence joins TRBV14 and TRBJ2-7; TCRdb reports TRBD1, a call that lacks DNA to check it against. Germline lookup yields CDR1 SGHDN and CDR2 FVKESK. This CDR3 comprises 18 residues. The chain's CDR3 is CASSQETDFGTGEIEQYF.

This rearrangement joins TRBV11-3 to TRBJ1-1. Germline V lookup: CDR1 SGHNT, CDR2 YENEEA. This CDR3 has 16 amino acids. The CDR3: CASSPAQVGMNTEAFF.

The chain joins TRBV19 to TRBJ2-1; TCRdb indicates TRBD2, and absent DNA this call remains unverified. In germline, CDR1 is LNHDA, CDR2 SQIVND (reference sequence). The CDR3 is 15 residues long. CDR3 region: CASSMGLADYNEQFF.

The chain employs TRBV14 and TRBJ2-7. The germline CDR1 and CDR2 sequences are SGHDN and FVKESK. The CDR3 has 14 residues. The CDR3 spells CASSQLGMEYEQYF.

The chain carries TRBV3-1 and TRBJ2-7; TCRdb's D call, TRBD1, is unchecked because there is no DNA. Germline loops: CDR1 LGHDT, CDR2 YNNKEL (reference sequence). The CDR3 is made up of 14 amino acids. The CDR3 region is CASSSQAGGNEQYF.

The rearrangement uses TRBV29-1 and TRBJ2-7; TCRdb outputs TRBD1, but without DNA this stays unchecked. Germline V gene lookup returns CDR1 SQVTM and CDR2 ANQGSEA. The CDR3 length is 15 residues. CDR3 in amino acids: CSVEDQTGDIYEQYF.

The chain carries TRBV29-1 and TRBJ2-3. This CDR3 is 16 amino acids long. CDR1 is SQVTM and CDR2 is ANQGSEA in the germline V gene. The CDR3 reads CSVEVWQEASTDTQYF.

The chain uses TRBV4-2 and TRBJ2-5. The CDR3 totals 15 residues. Germline V CDR1 and CDR2: LGHNA, YNFKEQ. The CDR3 sequence: CASSQAQLGLETQYF.

This sequence joins TRBV27 and TRBJ1-1; the D gene TCRdb calls, TRBD1, cannot be checked with no DNA. There are 11 residues in the CDR3. Germline V lookup: CDR1 MNHEY, CDR2 SMNVEV (reference sequence). CDR3 region: CASRGGTEAFF.

The V call is TRBV2, the J call TRBJ2-1; TCRdb indicates TRBD2, and absent DNA this call remains unverified. The length of the CDR3 is 15 residues. Looked up from germline, CDR1 is SNHLY and CDR2 is FYNNEI. The CDR3 spells CASSDPGGQGHEQFF. Full variable domain (remainder filled in from reference TRBV2 and TRBJ2-1): EPEVTQTPSHQVTQMGQEVILRCVPISNHLYFYWYRQILGQKVEFLVSFYNNEISEKSEIFDDQFSVERPDGSNFTLKIRSTKLEDSAMYFCASSDPGGQGHEQFFGPGTRLTVL.

This chain uses TRBV20-1 with TRBJ2-7; absent DNA, TCRdb's TRBD1 call cannot be checked. The CDR3 has 13 amino acids. CDR1 and CDR2 (germline): DFQATT, SNEGSKA (reference sequence). The CDR3 reads CSARVTGTYEQYF.

The chain combines TRBV5-1 with TRBJ1-2. The CDR3 contains 16 residues. Per germline, CDR1 SGHRS and CDR2 YFSETQ. The CDR3 here is CASSQGLDSAFYGYTF.

V gene TRBV7-2 combines with J gene TRBJ2-1. Germline V gene sequence: CDR1 SGHTA, CDR2 FQGNSA. The CDR3 covers 15 residues. The CDR3 spells CASSLDQGPYNEQFF. Drawing the rest from reference TRBV7-2 and TRBJ2-1, the complete variable domain is GAGVSQSPSNKVTEKGKDVELRCDPISGHTALYWYRQSLGQGLEFLIYFQGNSAPDKSGLPSDRFSAERTGGSVSTLTIQRTQQEDSAVYLCASSLDQGPYNEQFFGPGTRLTVL.

V usage is TRBV10-3 and J usage is TRBJ2-2; TCRdb picks TRBD1, but there is no DNA to check that call. Germline V gene data show CDR1 as ENHRY and CDR2 as SYGVKD. The CDR3 runs to 13 residues. The CDR3 loop reads CAINRENTGELFF.

The J gene is TRBJ1-4, the V gene TRBV30. This CDR3 comprises 15 residues. In germline, CDR1 is GTSNPN, CDR2 SVGIG (reference sequence). The CDR3 region is CAWSVRGLDHEKLFF.

This chain joins TRBV7-6 and TRBJ2-2. Germline CDR1 SGHVS, CDR2 FNYEAQ. The length of the CDR3 is 16 residues. The CDR3 sequence: CASSLADRYDTGELFF.